Following are 21 T cell receptor beta chains from one sample sequenced in a study of cytomegalovirus exposure and HLA in healthy donors. It was with 60 Vbeta and 13 Jbeta primers that the PCR ran. Here immunoSEQ multiplex PCR was the method, and the copy in TCRdb shows in-frame clones only, minus some. The repertoire has over 85,000 clones, more than 60% of them found once; the top ten carry 5% to 7.5%. The specimen was PBMCs. Receptors originate from a man aged 25 to 40 in good health and CMV-seropositive.

CDR3 in amino acids: CASTLVLTPTPHNQPQHF. The CDR3 coding sequence is TGTGCCAGCACCTTGGTTCTCACTCCAACCCCCCACAATCAGCCCCAGCATTTT. This chain joins TRBV6-4 and TRBJ1-5; D gene uncertain. Looked up from germline, CDR1 is MRHNA and CDR2 is SNTAGT. The CDR3 length is 18 residues. V lost 7 bases and J lost 3, with 25 bases in between.

This clone was seen a few times. V gene TRBV29-1 combines with J gene TRBJ2-6; possible D gene TRBD1, 6 bases. V was pared by 7 bases and J by 0 bases, with 16 bases between. The CDR3 is made up of 16 amino acids. Looked up from germline, CDR1 is SQVTM and CDR2 is ANQGSEA. CDR3 sequence reads: CSAARDTDSGANVLTF. DNA of the CDR3: TGCAGCGCGGCACGGGACACCGACTCTGGGGCCAACGTCCTGACTTTC.

This clone was detected once. The CDR3 nucleotides read TGTGCCAGTAGTATCCGGACAGCGTCAGATACGCAGTATTTT. This encodes CASSIRTASDTQYF. The V call is TRBV19, the J call TRBJ2-3; a weak D match, TRBD1 (6 bases). The V and J ends lost 3 bases and 4 bases respectively, with 11 bases between them. Per the germline V gene, CDR1 is LNHDA and CDR2 is SQIVND (reference sequence). This CDR3 contains 14 residues.

The V and J genes are TRBV9 and TRBJ2-5, with 9 positions matching TRBD2. CDR3 length: 20 amino acids. With V trimmed by 0 bases and J by 1 base, 16 bases remained unmatched. CDR1 is SGDLS, CDR2 YYNGEE, per germline. CDR3 residues: CASSVVPLSWASGAQETQYF. CDR3 in DNA: TGTGCCAGCAGCGTAGTCCCCTTGTCGTGGGCTAGCGGGGCCCAAGAGACCCAGTACTTC.

This chain uses TRBV18 with TRBJ1-3, with a possible D match to TRBD1 (6 bases). The V end was cut by 0 bases, the J end by 3 bases, with 9 bases between. The germline V gene encodes CDR1 KGHSH and CDR2 LQKENI. The length of the CDR3 is 15 residues. The CDR3 protein is CASSPPTGLGNTIYF. In DNA form, the CDR3 reads TGTGCCAGCTCACCACCAACAGGGCTTGGAAACACCATATATTTT.

This chain joins TRBV6-1 and TRBJ2-7, with D tentatively TRBD1 (5 bases). Trimming shortened V by 5 bases and J by 7 bases, and 18 bases separated the two germline ends. Germline V gene data show CDR1 as MNHNS and CDR2 as SASEGT. The CDR3 length is 14 residues. CDR3 in amino acids: CASSYGQGPKEQYF. CDR3 bases: TGTGCCAGCAGTTATGGGCAGGGTCCTAAGGAGCAGTACTTC.

V and J are TRBV5-1 and TRBJ2-3; perhaps TRBD1 as D (6 bases). Per germline, CDR1 SGHRS and CDR2 YFSETQ. CDR3 length equals 16 residues. V lost 3 bases and J 0 bases, leaving 14 bases between the germline ends. The CDR3 DNA follows: TGCGCCAGCAGCTGGAGAGGGGACACTAGCACAGATACGCAGTATTTT. Translating gives CASSWRGDTSTDTQYF.

V is TRBV19 and J is TRBJ1-5; 8 bases match TRBD1. The J segment lost 3 bases and the V segment lost 3 bases, leaving 4 bases of the junction unmatched. The CDR3 is 15 amino acids. Germline V gene lookup returns CDR1 LNHDA and CDR2 SQIVND (reference sequence). CDR3 in amino acids: CASSIVTGVNQPQHF. The CDR3 DNA reads as TGTGCCAGTAGTATTGTGACAGGGGTCAATCAGCCCCAGCATTTT.

J is TRBJ2-1 and V is TRBV5-4; the D gene is possibly TRBD1 (6 bases). The V and J ends lost 7 bases and 5 bases respectively, with 16 bases between them. From germline, CDR1 is SGHNT and CDR2 YYREEE (reference sequence). CDR3 size: 14 residues. CDR3 in DNA: TGTGCCAGCCAGGGGCAGGGGAAGGACAATGAGCAGTTCTTC. It yields the protein CASQGQGKDNEQFF.

The rearrangement links TRBV5-6 to TRBJ2-5; unclear D gene. The J call is doubtful: the DNA matches TRBJ2-7 better. Germline CDR1 is SGHDT and CDR2 is YYEEEE. The CDR3 runs to 14 residues. CDR3 protein: CASSHNPADYEQYF. CDR3 sequence (DNA): TGTGCCAGCAGCCATAATCCTGCCGACTACGAGCAGTACTTC.

This clone was observed a handful of times. This chain joins TRBV2 and TRBJ1-5; 7 positions agree with TRBD1. The J segment lost 6 bases and the V segment lost 8 bases, leaving 7 bases of the junction unmatched. Germline CDR1 SNHLY, CDR2 FYNNEI. The CDR3 covers 13 residues. The CDR3 loop reads CASGNRGGQPQHF. For the CDR3, the DNA is TGTGCCAGCGGTAACAGGGGTGGTCAGCCCCAGCATTTT.

V is TRBV5-1 and J is TRBJ2-3; 7 nucleotides match TRBD2. Germline V gene sequence: CDR1 SGHRS, CDR2 YFSETQ. J gave up 4 bases and V 1 base, and 3 bases lay outside the gene matches. This CDR3 contains 14 residues. The CDR3 DNA follows: TGCGCCAGCAGCTTGAGCGGGATCCCAGATACGCAGTATTTT. Protein product: CASSLSGIPDTQYF.

V gene TRBV5-1 combines with J gene TRBJ2-5; 8 bases fit TRBD2. The length of the CDR3 is 15 residues. Losses at the gene ends were 0 bases for V and 1 base for J; bases not matched to a gene: 2. The germline CDR1 and CDR2 sequences are SGHRS and YFSETQ. The CDR3 DNA reads as TGCGCCAGCAGCTTGGCGGGGGGGGGCCAAGAGACCCAGTACTTC. Protein product: CASSLAGGGQETQYF.

The chain carries TRBV19 and TRBJ1-5, with TRBD1 matching over 11 bases. The CDR3 loop spans 14 amino acids. Germline V gene sequence: CDR1 LNHDA, CDR2 SQIVND (reference sequence). J was trimmed by 6 bases and V by 7 bases; bases with no gene match: 5. CDR3 coding DNA: TGTGCCAGTACCGGGACAGGGGGGAGTCAGCCCCAGCATTTT. It specifies CASTGTGGSQPQHF. Full variable domain (missing parts from reference TRBV19 and TRBJ1-5): DGGITQSPKYLFRKEGQNVTLSCEQNLNHDAMYWYRQDPGQGLRLIYYSQIVNDFQKGDIAEGYSVSREKKESFPLTVTSAQKNPTAFYLCASTGTGGSQPQHFGDGTRLSIL.

This chain links TRBV11-2 with TRBJ1-2; D possibly corresponds to TRBD1 (5 bases). V shed 3 bases and J shed 2 bases, with 13 bases lying between them. Germline V gives CDR1 SGHAT, CDR2 FQNNGV. The CDR3 has 15 amino acids. The CDR3 region has the DNA TGTGCCAGCAGCTTCGGCCCCTCAGGGAACTATGGCTACACCTTC. Amino acids: CASSFGPSGNYGYTF.

The chain uses TRBV11-3 and TRBJ2-2; D ambiguous. Trimming stripped 6 bases from V and 0 bases from J, with 11 bases between. The CDR3 is 15 residues long. Germline V gene data show CDR1 as SGHNT and CDR2 as YENEEA. The CDR3 region has the DNA TGTGCCAGCAGAGCAGGCCCACCGAACACCGGGGAGCTGTTTTTT. This gives the protein CASRAGPPNTGELFF.

The chain couples TRBV27 to TRBJ2-1, with TRBD2 identical over 11 bases. The V segment lost 2 bases and the J segment 1 base; nucleotides outside the gene matches: 10. The length of the CDR3 is 19 residues. Germline V gene data show CDR1 as MNHEY and CDR2 as SMNVEV (reference sequence). Here the CDR3 DNA reads TGTGCCAGCAGTTTAGGACTAGCGGGTGATCCATCATCCTACAATGAGCAGTTCTTC. It yields the protein CASSLGLAGDPSSYNEQFF.

This clone was seen a handful of times. The V call is TRBV19, the J call TRBJ1-1; possible D gene TRBD1, 6 bases. Germline lookup yields CDR1 LNHDA and CDR2 SQIVND (reference sequence). V gave up 3 bases and J gave up 5 bases, with 13 bases separating them. The CDR3 totals 14 residues. The CDR3 nucleotides are TGTGCCAGTAGTATTTCAGGGGCTCTAACTGAAGCTTTCTTT. The encoded protein is CASSISGALTEAFF.

The V call is TRBV18, the J call TRBJ2-3, with 10 nucleotides matching TRBD1. In germline, CDR1 is KGHSH, CDR2 LQKENI. Trimming removed 3 bases from V and 3 bases from J; junction bases left unmatched: 6. This CDR3 spans 16 amino acids. CDR3 in DNA: TGTGCCAGCTCACCTGTTCCGGGACAGGGGACAGATACGCAGTATTTT. This gives the protein CASSPVPGQGTDTQYF.

This chain joins TRBV27 and TRBJ1-3; D possibly corresponds to TRBD1 (5 bases). V was shortened by 6 bases and J by 1 base, with 10 bases between the two germline ends. This CDR3 region has 14 residues. CDR1 and CDR2 from the germline V gene are MNHEY and SMNVEV (reference sequence). CDR3 nucleotide sequence: TGTGCCAGCAGCACGCAGGGTTCTGGAAACACCATATATTTT. It yields the protein CASSTQGSGNTIYF.

The chain combines TRBV7-3 with TRBJ2-3; 16 bases match TRBD2. V lost 2 bases to trimming and J lost 4 bases; unmatched junction nucleotides: 3. CDR1 is SGHTA, CDR2 FQGTGA, per germline. CDR3 length equals 17 residues. As DNA, the CDR3 is TGTGCCAGCAGCTTATCGGGACTAGCGGGGGGGTCAGATACGCAGTATTTT. Translated: CASSLSGLAGGSDTQYF. Looking up the rest from reference TRBV7-3 and TRBJ2-3 gives the full variable domain: GAGVSQTPSNKVTEKGKYVELRCDPISGHTALYWYRQSLGQGPEFLIYFQGTGAADDSGLPNDRFFAVRPEGSVSTLKIQRTERGDSAVYLCASSLSGLAGGSDTQYFGPGTRLTVL.